This is a list of T cell receptor beta chains from one sample in a study of human T cells and chemical hapten exposure. TCRdb fed the RACE reads into MiXCR, producing one record per CDR3 protein. The sample lists around 150,000 distinct CDR3 sequences, around 15% occurring once. The sample here was whole blood, taken in connection with sensitization to the hapten diphenylcyclopropenone (DPC). All receptors come from a woman aged 30 to 39 with alopecia areata. Some clones in this sample may be carry-over from other donors' samples. Both conserved end residues are part of each CDR3. A D gene is named only where the DNA matches it firmly. A row's size may be missing; if present it is once, few, many or a size class.

many,-,TRBV7-9,TRBJ1-1,TGTGCCAGCAGCGCACTAAAAGAGAACACTGAAGCTTTCTTT,CASSALKENTEAFF
many,-,TRBV20-1,TRBJ2-1,TGCAGTGCCGGGGAAGATTTCAATGAGCAGTTCTTC,CSAGEDFNEQFF
few,TRBD1,TRBV7-9,TRBJ2-3,TGTGCCAGCAGCAAGACAGGGGGTGGTGATACGCAGTATTTT,CASSKTGGGDTQYF
few,-,TRBV19,TRBJ1-5,TGTGCCAGTAGTAACCCCCGAACGCGAATCGATAGCAATCAGCCCCAGCATTTT,CASSNPRTRIDSNQPQHF
many,-,TRBV18,TRBJ1-1,TGTGCCAGCTCACCTGTGGGAGGGCCCGCTGAAGCTTTCTTT,CASSPVGGPAEAFF
few,-,TRBV2,TRBJ2-3,TGTGCCAGCAGTGAGGTTTTGGCGGGGGCCACAGATACGCAGTATTTT,CASSEVLAGATDTQYF
-,-,TRBV4-2,TRBJ2-3,TGTGCCAGCAGCCAAGACTCCGTTTCTGGCACAGATACGCAGTATTTT,CASSQDSVSGTDTQYF
-,-,TRBV19,TRBJ1-2,TGTGCCAGTAGTCTTATGGTCTTATCTAACTATGGCTACACCTTC,CASSLMVLSNYGYTF
-,-,TRBV20-1,TRBJ1-5,TGCAGTGCTGAGGCAGTGAGCAATCAGCCCCAGCATTTT,CSAEAVSNQPQHF
few,TRBD1,TRBV29-1,TRBJ1-1,TGCAGCGGACAGGGGGCTAACACTGAAGCTTTCTTT,CSGQGANTEAFF
few,TRBD1,TRBV5-4,TRBJ1-1,TGTGCCAGCAGCCCAGCGACAGGGTACACTGAAGCTTTCTTT,CASSPATGYTEAFF
few,-,TRBV9,TRBJ2-1,TGTGCCAGCAGCCCGAGAGACCATGAGCAGTTCTTC,CASSPRDHEQFF
-,TRBD2,TRBV20-1,TRBJ2-3,TGCAGTGCTGCAGCGGGGGGTGGCACAGATACGCAGTATTTT,CSAAAGGGTDTQYF